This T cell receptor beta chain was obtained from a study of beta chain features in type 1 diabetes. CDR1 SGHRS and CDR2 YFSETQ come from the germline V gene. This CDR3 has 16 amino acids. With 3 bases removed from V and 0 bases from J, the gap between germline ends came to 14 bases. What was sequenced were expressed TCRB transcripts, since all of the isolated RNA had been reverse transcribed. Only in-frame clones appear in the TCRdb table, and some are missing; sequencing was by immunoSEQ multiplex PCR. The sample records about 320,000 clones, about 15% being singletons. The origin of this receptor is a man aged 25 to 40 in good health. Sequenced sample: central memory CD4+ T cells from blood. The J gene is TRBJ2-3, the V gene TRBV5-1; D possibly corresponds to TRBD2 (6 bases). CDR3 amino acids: CASSWRGLSSTDTQYF. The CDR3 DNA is TGCGCCAGCAGCTGGAGGGGACTTTCTAGCACAGATACGCAGTATTTT.